The present T cell receptor beta chain was sequenced within a study of identifying expanded T cells in peripheral blood. Sequenced by immunoSEQ multiplex PCR; TCRdb stores in-frame clones only, minus some. Counted here are 90,000 to 110,000 clones, 88% occurring once; the ten biggest clones make up just under 8.5%. Collection occurred without any documented infections or immune events in donors. With respect to this clone: The antigen is undetermined.

General study findings and limits: Technical replicates showed around 1.2 changed clones; two weeks about 16.4; four weeks 19. Approximately two-week clone count variance significantly increased as total template count grew.

Germline V CDR1 and CDR2: SGHRS, YFSETQ. The CDR3 is made up of 15 amino acids. The V gene end was trimmed by 4 bases and the J gene end by 7 bases; junction bases not matched to a gene: 8. The sequenced sample consisted of blood. This clonotype was obtained from a person between 18 and 75 years old in good health. The chain recombines TRBV5-1 with TRBJ1-4; 9 positions agree with TRBD1. The DNA of the CDR3 is TGCGCCAGCAGCGACCGGGACAGGGCCGGTGAAAAACTGTTTTTT. Residues: CASSDRDRAGEKLFF.